The present T cell receptor beta chain was sequenced within a study of CD8 T cells in ankylosing spondylitis. General study points: Reported data indicate significant enrichment of disease-linked clones within matched ankylosing spondylitis synovial fluid. Researchers report that disease-linked clones proved CD8+ and relatively rare in peripheral blood.

Between the trimmed V and J ends, which lost 5 bases and 5 bases, there was a span of 21 bases. In germline, CDR1 is MDHEN, CDR2 SYDVKM. This CDR3 has 16 amino acids. This clonotype was found many times. No antigen is known for it. MiXCR, applied by TCRdb to the 5' RACE reads, yields one record per CDR3 protein. The sample has roughly 140,000 distinct CDR3 sequences, 40% to 50% seen once; the top ten hold approximately 16%. The TCR was taken from a male donor with ankylosing spondylitis. The sample was synovial fluid, either unsorted or a sorted T cell fraction (not recorded which). This chain connects TRBV28 to TRBJ1-2; unclear D gene. The CDR3 DNA reads TGTGCCAGCAGTCTCTCGACCGGGCCCGGGGATTATGGCTACACCTTC. Amino acids: CASSLSTGPGDYGYTF.